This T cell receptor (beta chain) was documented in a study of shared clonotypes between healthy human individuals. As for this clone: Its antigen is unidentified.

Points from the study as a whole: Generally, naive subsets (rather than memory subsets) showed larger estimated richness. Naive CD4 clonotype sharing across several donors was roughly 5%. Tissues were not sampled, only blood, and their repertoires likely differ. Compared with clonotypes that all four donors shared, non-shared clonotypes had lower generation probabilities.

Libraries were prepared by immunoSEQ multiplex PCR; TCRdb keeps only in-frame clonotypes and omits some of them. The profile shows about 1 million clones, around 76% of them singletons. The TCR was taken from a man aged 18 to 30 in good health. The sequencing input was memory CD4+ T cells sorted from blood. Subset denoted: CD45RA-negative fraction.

CDR3 residues: CAISVLAGEGEQYF. DNA for the CDR3: TGTGCCATCAGTGTCCTAGCGGGAGAAGGCGAGCAGTACTTC. The genes are TRBV10-3 and TRBJ2-7; 10 bases are shared with TRBD2. Losses at the gene ends were 4 bases for V and 6 bases for J; bases not matched to a gene: 6. CDR3 length: 14 amino acids. Per germline, CDR1 ENHRY and CDR2 SYGVKD.